The TCR beta chain described here comes from a study of blood T cell repertoires in COVID-19. Original data processing: By means of reference gene primer amplification, nucleated cell counts were estimated. Some clones are missing from TCRdb's copy, which holds only in-frame ones; the method was immunoSEQ multiplex PCR. Clone size and the V and J calls come from that table; the DNA yielded D and trimming. The sample includes hundreds of thousands of clones, around 90% of them seen just once. The study recruited people aged about 18 to 89 years across 24 US areas. Recovered status applied to Cohort 3 donors who had two consecutive negative PCRs. It also applied to those with clearance or with symptom resolution. The sequenced sample was PBMCs or T cells enriched from blood (not recorded which). This sequence originates from a woman aged 45-59 years who had recovered from COVID-19.

CDR3 protein: CASSQAVAGGPSGEQYF. CDR3 nucleotide sequence: TGCGCCAGCAGCCAAGCAGTAGCGGGAGGGCCCTCTGGCGAGCAGTACTTC. V usage is TRBV4-1 and J usage is TRBJ2-7, with 11 bases lining up with TRBD2. The germline gives CDR1 MGHRA, CDR2 YSYEKL. The trim removed 1 base at V and 6 bases at J, leaving 11 bases unmatched. CDR3 size: 17 residues.